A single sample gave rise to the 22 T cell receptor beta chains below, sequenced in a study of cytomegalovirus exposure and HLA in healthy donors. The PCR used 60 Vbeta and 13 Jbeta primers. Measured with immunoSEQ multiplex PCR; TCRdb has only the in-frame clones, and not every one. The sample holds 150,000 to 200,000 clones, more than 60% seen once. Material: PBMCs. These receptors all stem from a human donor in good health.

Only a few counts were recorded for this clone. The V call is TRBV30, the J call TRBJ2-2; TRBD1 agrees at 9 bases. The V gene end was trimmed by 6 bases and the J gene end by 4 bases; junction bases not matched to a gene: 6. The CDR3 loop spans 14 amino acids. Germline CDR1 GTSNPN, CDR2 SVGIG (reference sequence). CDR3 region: CACNRGRITGELFF. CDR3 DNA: TGTGCCTGCAACAGGGGGCGCATCACCGGGGAGCTGTTTTTT.

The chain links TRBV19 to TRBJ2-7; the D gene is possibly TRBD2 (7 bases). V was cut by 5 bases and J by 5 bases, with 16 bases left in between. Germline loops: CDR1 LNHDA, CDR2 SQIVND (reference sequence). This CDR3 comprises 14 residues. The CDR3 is CASSFRGGLNEQYF. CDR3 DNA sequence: TGTGCCAGTAGTTTCAGGGGAGGGCTAAACGAGCAGTACTTC.

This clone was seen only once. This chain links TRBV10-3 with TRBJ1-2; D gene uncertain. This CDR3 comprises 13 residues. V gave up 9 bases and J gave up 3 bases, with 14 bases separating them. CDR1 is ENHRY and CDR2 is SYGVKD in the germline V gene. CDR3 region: CAIRVGSDYGYTF. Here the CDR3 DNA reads TGTGCCATTCGGGTGGGTTCCGACTATGGCTACACCTTC.

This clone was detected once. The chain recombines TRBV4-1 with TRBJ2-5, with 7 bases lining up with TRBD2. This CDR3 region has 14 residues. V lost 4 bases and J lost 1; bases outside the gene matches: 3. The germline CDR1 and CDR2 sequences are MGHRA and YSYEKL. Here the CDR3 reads CASSLAGVQETQYF. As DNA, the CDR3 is TGCGCCAGCAGCCTTGCGGGGGTCCAAGAGACCCAGTACTTC.

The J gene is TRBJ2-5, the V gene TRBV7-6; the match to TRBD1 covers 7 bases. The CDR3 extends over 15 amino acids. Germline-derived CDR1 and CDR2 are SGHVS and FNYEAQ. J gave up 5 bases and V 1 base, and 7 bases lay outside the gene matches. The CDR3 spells CASSLGTGLWETQYF. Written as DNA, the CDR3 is TGTGCCAGCAGCTTAGGGACAGGCCTATGGGAGACCCAGTACTTC. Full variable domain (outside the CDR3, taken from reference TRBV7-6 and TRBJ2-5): GAGVSQSPRYKVTKRGQDVALRCDPISGHVSLYWYRQALGQGPEFLTYFNYEAQQDKSGLPNDRFSAERPEGSISTLTIQRTEQRDSAMYRCASSLGTGLWETQYFGPGTRLLVL.

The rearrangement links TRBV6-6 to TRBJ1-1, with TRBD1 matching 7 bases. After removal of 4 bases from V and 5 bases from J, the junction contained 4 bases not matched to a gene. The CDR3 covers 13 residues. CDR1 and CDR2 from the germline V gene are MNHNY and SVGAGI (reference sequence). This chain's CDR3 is CASSSTGITEAFF. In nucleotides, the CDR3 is TGTGCCAGCAGTTCGACAGGGATTACTGAAGCTTTCTTT.

CDR3 residues: CASSHPLTGVGKGQYF. CDR3 DNA sequence: TGCGCCAGCAGCCATCCCCTGACAGGGGTAGGAAAGGGGCAGTACTTC. The rearrangement joins TRBV4-1 to TRBJ2-7; the match to TRBD1 covers 8 bases. Germline lookup yields CDR1 MGHRA and CDR2 YSYEKL. The V segment lost 3 bases and the J segment 9 bases; nucleotides outside the gene matches: 16. CDR3 length: 16 residues.

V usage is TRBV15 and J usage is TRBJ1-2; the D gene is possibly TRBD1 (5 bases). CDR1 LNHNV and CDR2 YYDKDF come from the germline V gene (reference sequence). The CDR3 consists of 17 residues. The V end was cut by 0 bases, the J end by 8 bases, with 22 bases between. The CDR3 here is CATSRDQGDSVSGGYTF. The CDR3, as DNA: TGTGCCACCAGCAGAGATCAGGGTGACAGTGTTTCAGGCGGCTACACCTTC.

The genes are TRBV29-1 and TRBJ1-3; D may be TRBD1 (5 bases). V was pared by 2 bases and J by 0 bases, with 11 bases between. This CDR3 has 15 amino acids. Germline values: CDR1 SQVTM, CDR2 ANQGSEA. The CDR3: CSVELGASSGNTIYF. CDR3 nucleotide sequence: TGCAGCGTTGAATTAGGGGCTAGCTCTGGAAACACCATATATTTT. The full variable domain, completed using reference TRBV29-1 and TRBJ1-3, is SAVISQKPSRDICQRGTSLTIQCQVDSQVTMMFWYRQQPGQSLTLIATANQGSEATYESGFVIDKFPISRPNLTFSTLTVSNMSPEDSSIYLCSVELGASSGNTIYFGEGSWLTVV.

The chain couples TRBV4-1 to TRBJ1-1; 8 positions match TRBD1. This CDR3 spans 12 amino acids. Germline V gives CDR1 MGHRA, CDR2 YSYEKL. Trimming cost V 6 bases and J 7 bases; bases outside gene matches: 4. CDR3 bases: TGCGCCAGCAGTCCCGGACAGGGTGAAGCTTTCTTT. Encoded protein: CASSPGQGEAFF.

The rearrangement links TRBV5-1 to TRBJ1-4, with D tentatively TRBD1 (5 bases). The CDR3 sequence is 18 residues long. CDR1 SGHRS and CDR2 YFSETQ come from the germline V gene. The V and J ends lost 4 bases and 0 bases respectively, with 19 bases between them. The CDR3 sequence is CASSRDPTVYATNEKLFF. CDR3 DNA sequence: TGCGCCAGCAGCCGAGATCCGACAGTTTATGCAACTAATGAAAAACTGTTTTTT. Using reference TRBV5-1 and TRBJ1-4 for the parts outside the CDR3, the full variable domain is KAGVTQTPRYLIKTRGQQVTLSCSPISGHRSVSWYQQTPGQGLQFLFEYFSETQRNKGNFPGRFSGRQFSNSRSEMNVSTLELGDSALYLCASSRDPTVYATNEKLFFGSGTQLSVL.

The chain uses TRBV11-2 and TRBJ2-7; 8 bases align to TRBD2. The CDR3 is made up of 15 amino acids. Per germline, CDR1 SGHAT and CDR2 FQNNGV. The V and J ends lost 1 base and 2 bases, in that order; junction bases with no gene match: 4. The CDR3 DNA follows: TGTGCCAGCAGCTTAGCGGGGGGGGCCCCCTACGAGCAGTACTTC. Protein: CASSLAGGAPYEQYF.

As DNA, the CDR3 is TGCGCCAGCAGCTTCGGCCTACAGGGATATTCAGACACCGGGGAGCTGTTTTTT. Its translation is CASSFGLQGYSDTGELFF. The chain carries TRBV5-1 and TRBJ2-2, with a possible D match to TRBD1 (6 bases). Germline values: CDR1 SGHRS, CDR2 YFSETQ. The V end was cut by 2 bases, the J end by 3 bases, with 20 bases between. The CDR3 contains 18 residues.

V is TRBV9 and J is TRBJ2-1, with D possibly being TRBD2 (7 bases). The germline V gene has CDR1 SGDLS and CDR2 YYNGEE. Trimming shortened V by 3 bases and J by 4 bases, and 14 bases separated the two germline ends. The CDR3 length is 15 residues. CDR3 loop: CASSEGGSFYNEQFF. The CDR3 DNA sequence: TGTGCCAGCAGCGAGGGGGGGTCCTTTTACAATGAGCAGTTCTTC.

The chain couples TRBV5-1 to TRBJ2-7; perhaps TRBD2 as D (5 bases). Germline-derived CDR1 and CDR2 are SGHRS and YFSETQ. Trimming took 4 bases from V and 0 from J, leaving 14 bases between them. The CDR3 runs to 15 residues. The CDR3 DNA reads TGCGCCAGCAGCCACCCGGGGTTTAGCTCCTACGAGCAGTACTTC. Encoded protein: CASSHPGFSSYEQYF.

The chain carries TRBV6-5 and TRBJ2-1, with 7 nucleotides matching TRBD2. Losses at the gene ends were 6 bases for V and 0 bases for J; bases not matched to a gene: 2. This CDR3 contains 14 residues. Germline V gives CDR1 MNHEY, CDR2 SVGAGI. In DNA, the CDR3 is TGTGCCAGCAGCTGGGAGGGCTCCTACAATGAGCAGTTCTTC. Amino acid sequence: CASSWEGSYNEQFF.

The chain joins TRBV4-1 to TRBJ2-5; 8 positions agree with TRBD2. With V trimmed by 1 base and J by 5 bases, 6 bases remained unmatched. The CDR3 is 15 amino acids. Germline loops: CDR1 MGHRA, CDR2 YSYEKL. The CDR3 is CASSQAPGGLETQYF. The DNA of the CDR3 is TGCGCCAGCAGCCAAGCCCCGGGAGGGTTGGAGACCCAGTACTTC.

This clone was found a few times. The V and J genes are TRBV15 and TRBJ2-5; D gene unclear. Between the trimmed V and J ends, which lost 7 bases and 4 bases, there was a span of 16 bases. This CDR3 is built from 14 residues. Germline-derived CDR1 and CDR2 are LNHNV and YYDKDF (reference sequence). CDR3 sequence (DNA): TGTGCCACCACTGATGGAGAGCGAAGAGAGACCCAGTACTTC. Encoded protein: CATTDGERRETQYF.

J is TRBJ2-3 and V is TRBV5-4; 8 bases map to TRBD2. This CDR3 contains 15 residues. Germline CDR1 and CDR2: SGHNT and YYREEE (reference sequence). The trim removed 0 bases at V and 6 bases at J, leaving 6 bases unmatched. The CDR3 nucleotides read TGTGCCAGCAGCTTGGCGGGGTCGGGGGGGGATACGCAGTATTTT. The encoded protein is CASSLAGSGGDTQYF.

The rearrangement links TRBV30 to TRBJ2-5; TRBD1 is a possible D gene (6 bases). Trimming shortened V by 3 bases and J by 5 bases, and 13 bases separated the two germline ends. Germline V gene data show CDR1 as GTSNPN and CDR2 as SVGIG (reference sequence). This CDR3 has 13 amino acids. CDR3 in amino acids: CAWSVDRRETQYF. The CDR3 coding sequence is TGTGCCTGGAGCGTAGACAGGCGGGAGACCCAGTACTTC.

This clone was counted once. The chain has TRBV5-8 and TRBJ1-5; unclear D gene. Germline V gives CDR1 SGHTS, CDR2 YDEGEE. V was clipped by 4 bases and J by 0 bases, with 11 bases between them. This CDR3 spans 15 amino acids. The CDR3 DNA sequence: TGTGCCAGCAGCAACGGAGGACTTAGCAATCAGCCCCAGCATTTT. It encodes CASSNGGLSNQPQHF.

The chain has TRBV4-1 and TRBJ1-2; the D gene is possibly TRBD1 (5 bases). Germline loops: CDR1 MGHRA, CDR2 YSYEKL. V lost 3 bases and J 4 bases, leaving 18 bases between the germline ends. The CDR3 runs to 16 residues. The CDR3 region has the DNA TGCGCCAGCAGCCAGATCGACGGGGGACTCCTCTATGGCTACACCTTC. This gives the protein CASSQIDGGLLYGYTF.